The clone carrying this T cell receptor beta chain has a handful of counts. The antigen remains undetermined. CDR3 length equals 18 residues. In germline, CDR1 is MNHNS, CDR2 SASEGT. The ends were cut back, 6 bases at V and 2 bases at J, with 23 bases in the middle. The data originate from a study of vaccination and CD4 T cells after COVID-19. Regarding treatment: approximately 9-day PBMC culture with coronavirus spike peptide pools or control peptides (ViraFEST assay). In this cohort, PCR tests turned positive between March and December 2020, predating US Alpha, Beta and Delta variants. Cultured CD4+ T-cell DNA underwent Oncomine TCR Beta short-read sequencing. From the PCR reads, TCRdb called clonotypes with MiXCR, one entry per CDR3 protein. The table has around 13,000 distinct CDR3 sequences, less than 35% seen once.

Sequenced input: CD4+ T cells from blood, cultured in vitro. The chain is built from TRBV6-1 and TRBJ1-3; no reliable D call. The receptor was isolated from a human donor who had recovered from COVID-19. The CDR3 nucleotides read TGTGCCAGCAGCCAGGTTGTCTTAGGGCGAGGTCCTGGAAACACCATATATTTT. Translating it yields CASSQVVLGRGPGNTIYF.